The rows below give T cell receptor beta chains drawn from one sample of a study of cytomegalovirus exposure and HLA in healthy donors. Assay: immunoSEQ multiplex PCR; the TCRdb copy retains only in-frame clones and omits some. Among tens of thousands of clones, around 62% were seen once, and the ten largest hold roughly 4%. The sequencing sample was made of PBMCs. The receptors shown here come from a male donor in good health and CMV-seropositive. Each CDR3 is given with its conserved first and last residue. The D gene is left open where the match is weak. Part of the rows lack a size; the others show once, few, many or a class for expanded clones.

clone_size	v_call	j_call	d_call	cdr3_length	cdr3_aa	cdr3_nt
.	TRBV27	TRBJ1-6	.	13	CASSERGGGPLHF	TGTGCCAGCAGCGAAAGGGGCGGGGGACCCCTCCACTTT
once	TRBV7-6	TRBJ2-7	.	15	CASSLVQGEPYEQYF	TGTGCCAGCAGCTTAGTCCAGGGTGAACCCTACGAGCAGTACTTC
few	TRBV27	TRBJ2-7	.	13	CASGQGLSYEQYF	TGTGCCAGCGGGCAGGGACTCTCCTACGAGCAGTACTTC
.	TRBV7-6	TRBJ2-7	.	14	CASSTTGSSYEQYF	TGTGCCAGCAGCACCACAGGGTCCAGTTACGAGCAGTACTTC
.	TRBV30	TRBJ1-5	.	14	CAWSPGVSNQPQHF	TGTGCCTGGAGTCCCGGAGTCAGCAATCAGCCCCAGCATTTT
few	TRBV7-8	TRBJ2-7	.	15	CASSFPRGRDYEQYF	TGTGCCAGCAGCTTTCCACGCGGCAGGGACTACGAGCAGTACTTC
.	TRBV28	TRBJ2-1	TRBD2	17	CASNLPGGGSGVGEQFF	TGTGCCAGCAACTTACCCGGCGGGGGGAGTGGGGTCGGTGAGCAGTTCTTC
.	TRBV5-4	TRBJ2-7	TRBD2	14	CASSLDGGVYEQYF	TGTGCCAGCAGCTTGGACGGGGGGGTCTACGAGCAGTACTTC
.	TRBV4-2	TRBJ2-1	.	15	CASSQVRGDYTEQFF	TGTGCCAGCAGCCAAGTGAGAGGAGACTACACTGAGCAGTTCTTC
few	TRBV5-4	TRBJ2-3	.	14	CASRRTGNTDTQYF	TGTGCCAGCAGACGAACAGGGAACACAGATACGCAGTATTTT
.	TRBV29-1	TRBJ1-1	.	12	CSVELGGTEAFF	TGCAGCGTTGAACTTGGAGGCACTGAAGCTTTCTTT
.	TRBV6-5	TRBJ1-4	TRBD1	14	CASSGTAPNEKLFF	TGTGCCAGCAGTGGGACAGCTCCGAATGAAAAACTGTTTTTT
.	TRBV10-3	TRBJ2-3	TRBD2	14	CAAVGGAGTDTQYF	TGTGCCGCCGTCGGGGGGGCCGGCACAGATACGCAGTATTTT
.	TRBV5-6	TRBJ1-3	TRBD1	15	CASSTGQASGNTIYF	TGTGCCAGCAGCACCGGACAGGCTTCTGGAAACACCATATATTTT
.	TRBV29-1	TRBJ1-3	.	12	CSVDGAGNTIYF	TGCAGCGTTGACGGGGCGGGGAACACCATATATTTT
few	TRBV19	TRBJ1-5	.	12	CASRDNNQPQHF	TGTGCCAGCCGGGATAATAATCAGCCCCAGCATTTT